These T cell receptor beta chains were read from a single sample in a study of shared clonotypes between healthy human individuals. Using immunoSEQ multiplex PCR, the repertoire was profiled, and TCRdb retains in-frame clones only, with some absent. The table has some 2 million clones, approximately 94% seen once; the top ten hold around 1.2%. Sequencing input: naive CD8+ T cells sorted from blood. The receptors were sampled from a man younger than 30 in good health. Both conserved end residues are part of each CDR3. Each record gives: J gene, clone size, D gene, V gene, CDR3 protein, CDR3 DNA. D genes are given only for firm matches. The listing skips clone size in some rows; elsewhere it reads once, few, many or a size class.

j_gene: TRBJ1-1
abundance: NA
d_gene: NA
v_gene: TRBV28
CDR3aa: CASSLLGSYTEAFF
CDR3nt: TGTGCCAGCAGTTTATTGGGCAGTTACACTGAAGCTTTCTTT

j_gene: TRBJ1-1
abundance: NA
d_gene: NA
v_gene: TRBV5-1
CDR3aa: CASSFSGTEAFF
CDR3nt: TGCGCCAGCAGCTTTAGCGGGACTGAAGCTTTCTTT

j_gene: TRBJ1-6
abundance: once
d_gene: TRBD1
v_gene: TRBV7-9
CDR3aa: CASSSGQTNSPLHF
CDR3nt: TGTGCCAGCAGCTCGGGACAGACAAATTCACCCCTCCACTTT

j_gene: TRBJ2-7
abundance: once
d_gene: TRBD1
v_gene: TRBV5-1
CDR3aa: CASSPGTDSSYEQYF
CDR3nt: TGCGCCAGCAGCCCCGGGACAGATAGCTCCTACGAGCAGTACTTC

j_gene: TRBJ2-7
abundance: NA
d_gene: NA
v_gene: TRBV5-6
CDR3aa: CASSLLGADEQYF
CDR3nt: TGTGCCAGCAGCTTGCTGGGGGCTGACGAGCAGTACTTC

j_gene: TRBJ2-7
abundance: NA
d_gene: NA
v_gene: TRBV28
CDR3aa: CASSLVGQTEQYF
CDR3nt: TGTGCCAGCAGTTTAGTCGGCCAGACCGAGCAGTACTTC

j_gene: TRBJ2-3
abundance: NA
d_gene: NA
v_gene: TRBV7-9
CDR3aa: CAGDGGKKTDTQYF
CDR3nt: TGTGCCGGTGACGGAGGAAAAAAAACAGATACGCAGTATTTT

j_gene: TRBJ2-3
abundance: NA
d_gene: TRBD1
v_gene: TRBV16
CDR3aa: CASSETGASTDTQYF
CDR3nt: TGTGCCAGCAGCGAGACAGGGGCCAGCACAGATACGCAGTATTTT

j_gene: TRBJ2-7
abundance: NA
d_gene: TRBD2
v_gene: TRBV7-6
CDR3aa: CASSERLAGGPGEQYF
CDR3nt: TGTGCCAGCAGCGAAAGACTAGCGGGAGGGCCGGGCGAGCAGTACTTC

j_gene: TRBJ1-5
abundance: NA
d_gene: NA
v_gene: TRBV7-9
CDR3aa: CASSLGGQPQHF
CDR3nt: TGTGCCAGCAGCTTAGGCGGCCAGCCCCAGCATTTT

j_gene: TRBJ2-7
abundance: NA
d_gene: NA
v_gene: TRBV5-6
CDR3aa: CASSSELEGAYEQYF
CDR3nt: TGTGCCAGCAGCTCCGAGTTAGAGGGGGCCTACGAGCAGTACTTC

j_gene: TRBJ1-2
abundance: NA
d_gene: NA
v_gene: TRBV6-5
CDR3aa: CASGRGPDYGYTF
CDR3nt: TGTGCCAGCGGAAGGGGTCCCGACTATGGCTACACCTTC

j_gene: TRBJ2-1
abundance: NA
d_gene: NA
v_gene: TRBV4-3
CDR3aa: CASSQESQFYNEQFF
CDR3nt: TGCGCCAGCAGCCAAGAGAGTCAGTTCTACAATGAGCAGTTCTTC

j_gene: TRBJ2-7
abundance: NA
d_gene: TRBD1
v_gene: TRBV19
CDR3aa: CASTNRRSGTGGYEQYF
CDR3nt: TGTGCCAGTACCAATCGACGGTCCGGGACAGGGGGCTACGAGCAGTACTTC

j_gene: TRBJ1-2
abundance: NA
d_gene: TRBD1
v_gene: TRBV28
CDR3aa: CASSPPGTGKEYGYTF
CDR3nt: TGTGCCAGCAGTCCCCCGGGGACAGGGAAGGAGTATGGCTACACCTTC

j_gene: TRBJ2-7
abundance: NA
d_gene: NA
v_gene: TRBV4-1
CDR3aa: CASSQGTTYEQYF
CDR3nt: TGCGCCAGCAGCCAGGGGACAACCTACGAGCAGTACTTC

j_gene: TRBJ1-2
abundance: NA
d_gene: NA
v_gene: TRBV10-3
CDR3aa: CAISDSGTPLGGGYTF
CDR3nt: TGTGCCATCAGTGATTCCGGGACGCCCCTTGGGGGGGGCTACACCTTC

j_gene: TRBJ1-2
abundance: NA
d_gene: NA
v_gene: TRBV4-1
CDR3aa: CASSQATGGPSYGYTF
CDR3nt: TGCGCCAGCAGCCAAGCGACTGGGGGGCCTTCCTATGGCTACACCTTC

j_gene: TRBJ1-6
abundance: NA
d_gene: NA
v_gene: TRBV2
CDR3aa: CASREQPSSYNSPLHF
CDR3nt: TGTGCCAGCAGAGAACAGCCGAGCTCCTATAATTCACCCCTCCACTTT

j_gene: TRBJ2-2
abundance: NA
d_gene: NA
v_gene: TRBV4-1
CDR3aa: CASSQQELAGSPTGELFF
CDR3nt: TGCGCCAGCAGCCAGCAAGAGTTGGCGGGGAGCCCCACCGGGGAGCTGTTTTTT

j_gene: TRBJ2-5
abundance: NA
d_gene: TRBD2
v_gene: TRBV7-9
CDR3aa: CASSLVSGSQETQYF
CDR3nt: TGTGCCAGCAGCTTAGTTAGCGGGAGTCAAGAGACCCAGTACTTC

j_gene: TRBJ2-7
abundance: NA
d_gene: TRBD2
v_gene: TRBV6-6
CDR3aa: CASSYTLAGGAYEQYF
CDR3nt: TGTGCCAGCAGTTACACCCTAGCGGGGGGAGCCTACGAGCAGTACTTC

j_gene: TRBJ2-6
abundance: NA
d_gene: NA
v_gene: TRBV13
CDR3aa: CASSLGQGSANVLTF
CDR3nt: TGTGCCAGCAGCTTAGGGCAGGGGTCCGCCAACGTCCTGACTTTC

j_gene: TRBJ1-3
abundance: NA
d_gene: NA
v_gene: TRBV4-3
CDR3aa: CASSQDYRVANTIYF
CDR3nt: TGCGCCAGCAGCCAAGATTACAGGGTAGCAAACACCATATATTTT

j_gene: TRBJ1-6
abundance: NA
d_gene: NA
v_gene: TRBV9
CDR3aa: CASSGLAQANSPLHF
CDR3nt: TGTGCCAGCAGCGGACTCGCACAGGCCAATTCACCCCTCCACTTT

j_gene: TRBJ2-7
abundance: NA
d_gene: NA
v_gene: TRBV30
CDR3aa: CARTTTYEQYF
CDR3nt: TGTGCCCGGACCACCACCTACGAGCAGTACTTC

j_gene: TRBJ2-5
abundance: NA
d_gene: NA
v_gene: TRBV11-2
CDR3aa: CASSFLLGQQETQYF
CDR3nt: TGTGCCAGCAGCTTCCTACTAGGGCAACAAGAGACCCAGTACTTC

j_gene: TRBJ1-1
abundance: once
d_gene: TRBD1
v_gene: TRBV27
CDR3aa: CASSFSPGGATEAFF
CDR3nt: TGTGCCAGCAGTTTTTCCCCAGGGGGGGCGACTGAAGCTTTCTTT

j_gene: TRBJ2-7
abundance: NA
d_gene: TRBD2
v_gene: TRBV30
CDR3aa: CAWSPLGEGFSYEQYF
CDR3nt: TGTGCCTGGAGTCCCTTAGGGGAGGGGTTCTCCTACGAGCAGTACTTC

j_gene: TRBJ1-5
abundance: NA
d_gene: NA
v_gene: TRBV6-5
CDR3aa: CASSLASDNQPQHF
CDR3nt: TGTGCCAGCAGTTTAGCTAGTGACAATCAGCCCCAGCATTTT

j_gene: TRBJ2-3
abundance: NA
d_gene: NA
v_gene: TRBV2
CDR3aa: CASSADLLDTQYF
CDR3nt: TGTGCCAGCAGTGCCGACTTATTAGATACGCAGTATTTT

j_gene: TRBJ1-4
abundance: once
d_gene: TRBD1
v_gene: TRBV30
CDR3aa: CAWTGTGNEKLFF
CDR3nt: TGTGCCTGGACAGGGACAGGAAATGAAAAACTGTTTTTT

j_gene: TRBJ1-5
abundance: once
d_gene: NA
v_gene: TRBV18
CDR3aa: CASSPPGPNQPQHF
CDR3nt: TGTGCCAGCTCACCACCCGGGCCCAATCAGCCCCAGCATTTT

j_gene: TRBJ1-2
abundance: few
d_gene: NA
v_gene: TRBV13
CDR3aa: CASSLGVSDGYTF
CDR3nt: TGTGCCAGCAGCTTAGGAGTCAGCGATGGCTACACCTTC

j_gene: TRBJ2-5
abundance: NA
d_gene: NA
v_gene: TRBV29-1
CDR3aa: CSVGPRGALLETQYF
CDR3nt: TGCAGCGTTGGCCCCCGGGGGGCCCTTTTAGAGACCCAGTACTTC

j_gene: TRBJ2-1
abundance: NA
d_gene: NA
v_gene: TRBV2
CDR3aa: CASSEAGVSYNEQFF
CDR3nt: TGTGCCAGCAGTGAAGCTGGTGTATCCTACAATGAGCAGTTCTTC

j_gene: TRBJ1-5
abundance: NA
d_gene: NA
v_gene: TRBV7-8
CDR3aa: CASSLLEGPDQPQHF
CDR3nt: TGTGCCAGCAGCCTACTGGAGGGGCCGGATCAGCCCCAGCATTTT

j_gene: TRBJ2-7
abundance: NA
d_gene: TRBD2
v_gene: TRBV11-2
CDR3aa: CASSLGGRALEQYF
CDR3nt: TGTGCCAGCAGCTTAGGGGGGAGGGCTCTCGAGCAGTACTTC

j_gene: TRBJ2-1
abundance: NA
d_gene: TRBD2
v_gene: TRBV5-4
CDR3aa: CASSLFLLAGGPGDEQFF
CDR3nt: TGTGCCAGCAGCTTGTTCCTGTTAGCGGGAGGGCCGGGTGATGAGCAGTTCTTC

j_gene: TRBJ1-1
abundance: NA
d_gene: NA
v_gene: TRBV7-9
CDR3aa: CASSRPSDTEAFF
CDR3nt: TGTGCCAGCAGCCGGCCAAGTGACACTGAAGCTTTCTTT

j_gene: TRBJ2-4
abundance: NA
d_gene: TRBD1
v_gene: TRBV5-6
CDR3aa: CASKGQGAFIQYF
CDR3nt: TGTGCCAGCAAAGGACAGGGGGCTTTCATTCAGTACTTC

j_gene: TRBJ1-1
abundance: NA
d_gene: NA
v_gene: TRBV11-2
CDR3aa: CASSPQLDRVSSLNTEAFF
CDR3nt: TGTGCCAGCAGCCCCCAGCTCGATCGGGTTTCGAGCTTGAACACTGAAGCTTTCTTT

j_gene: TRBJ1-3
abundance: once
d_gene: TRBD1
v_gene: TRBV5-1
CDR3aa: CASSTTGVSGNTIYF
CDR3nt: TGCGCCAGCAGCACAACAGGGGTCTCTGGAAACACCATATATTTT

j_gene: TRBJ2-1
abundance: NA
d_gene: NA
v_gene: TRBV29-1
CDR3aa: CSVVGLPGPDNEQFF
CDR3nt: TGCAGCGTTGTAGGGTTACCGGGACCAGACAATGAGCAGTTCTTC

j_gene: TRBJ1-1
abundance: NA
d_gene: TRBD1
v_gene: TRBV4-1
CDR3aa: CASSHPPGQWNTEAFF
CDR3nt: TGCGCCAGCAGCCATCCTCCGGGACAGTGGAACACTGAAGCTTTCTTT

j_gene: TRBJ1-2
abundance: NA
d_gene: TRBD1
v_gene: TRBV2
CDR3aa: CASSEARDSYGYTF
CDR3nt: TGTGCCAGCAGTGAAGCGCGGGACAGCTATGGCTACACCTTC

j_gene: TRBJ1-1
abundance: once
d_gene: NA
v_gene: TRBV4-1
CDR3aa: CASSQSGITEAFF
CDR3nt: TGCGCCAGCAGCCAATCAGGGATTACTGAAGCTTTCTTT

j_gene: TRBJ1-1
abundance: NA
d_gene: NA
v_gene: TRBV13
CDR3aa: CASSLDLQGEAFF
CDR3nt: TGTGCCAGCAGCCTAGACCTCCAGGGTGAAGCTTTCTTT

j_gene: TRBJ2-2
abundance: once
d_gene: NA
v_gene: TRBV9
CDR3aa: CASSPGLVAGTGELFF
CDR3nt: TGTGCCAGCAGCCCGGGACTGGTCGCCGGCACCGGGGAGCTGTTTTTT

j_gene: TRBJ1-3
abundance: NA
d_gene: NA
v_gene: TRBV11-2
CDR3aa: CASSLSGNTIYF
CDR3nt: TGTGCCAGCAGCTTAAGTGGAAACACCATATATTTT

j_gene: TRBJ2-2
abundance: NA
d_gene: TRBD1
v_gene: TRBV10-2
CDR3aa: CASSGTGSSTGELFF
CDR3nt: TGCGCCAGCAGTGGGACAGGGTCGAGCACCGGGGAGCTGTTTTTT

j_gene: TRBJ1-1
abundance: NA
d_gene: NA
v_gene: TRBV27
CDR3aa: CASSLRGAGTEAFF
CDR3nt: TGTGCCAGCAGTCTTAGGGGGGCCGGCACTGAAGCTTTCTTT

j_gene: TRBJ2-2
abundance: NA
d_gene: TRBD1
v_gene: TRBV7-9
CDR3aa: CASSAGTGSGELFF
CDR3nt: TGTGCCAGCAGCGCGGGGACAGGTTCCGGGGAGCTGTTTTTT

j_gene: TRBJ1-1
abundance: NA
d_gene: NA
v_gene: TRBV11-2
CDR3aa: CASSLATGRYTEAFF
CDR3nt: TGTGCCAGCAGCTTAGCGACGGGGCGGTACACTGAAGCTTTCTTT

j_gene: TRBJ2-5
abundance: NA
d_gene: TRBD2
v_gene: TRBV13
CDR3aa: CASSEGLAERGETQYF
CDR3nt: TGTGCCAGCAGCGAGGGACTAGCGGAGAGGGGGGAGACCCAGTACTTC

j_gene: TRBJ2-3
abundance: NA
d_gene: NA
v_gene: TRBV30
CDR3aa: CAWSGRESTDTQYF
CDR3nt: TGTGCCTGGAGTGGGAGGGAGAGCACAGATACGCAGTATTTT

j_gene: TRBJ2-7
abundance: few
d_gene: NA
v_gene: TRBV11-2
CDR3aa: CASSLDGDYEQYF
CDR3nt: TGTGCCAGCAGCTTAGATGGGGACTACGAGCAGTACTTC

j_gene: TRBJ1-1
abundance: NA
d_gene: NA
v_gene: TRBV7-9
CDR3aa: CASSLVADEAFF
CDR3nt: TGTGCCAGCAGCTTAGTGGCGGATGAAGCTTTCTTT

j_gene: TRBJ2-7
abundance: NA
d_gene: TRBD2
v_gene: TRBV7-8
CDR3aa: CASSMGLAGGPYPSYEQYF
CDR3nt: TGTGCCAGCAGCATGGGACTAGCGGGAGGTCCTTACCCCTCCTACGAGCAGTACTTC

j_gene: TRBJ1-2
abundance: NA
d_gene: TRBD1
v_gene: TRBV7-9
CDR3aa: CASSFEDRGFHGYTF
CDR3nt: TGTGCCAGCAGCTTCGAGGACAGGGGGTTTCATGGCTACACCTTC